This T cell receptor (beta chain) was profiled in a study of metastatic and nonmetastatic thyroid tumors (dated by TCRdb to about 2020). Background for the entire study: The researchers compared repertoires between peripheral blood samples and tumor or nodule tissue samples from patients with malignant or benign thyroid disease. Results the study describes overall, beyond this receptor: In both blood and tumor samples, TCR beta diversity was reported to be significantly higher in malignant tumors than in benign nodules.

This clone has a handful of counts. Its recognized antigen is unknown. Base qualities are not at hand, and no much larger clone is one base apart. No treatment had been received by any patient before thyroid surgery. Using T-cell receptor beta sequencing, the researchers looked back retrospectively at clinical samples from patients, gathered between about 2012 and 2019. CDR1 and CDR2 were assigned from the germline V gene as SGDLS and YYNGEE. Deletion took 4 bases off V and 7 bases off J, with a span of 8 bases between the germline ends. From the cysteine through the phenylalanine, the CDR3 covers 11 amino acids. Just the 33-base CDR3 DNA is kept, in frame starting at base 1. The library came from PCR. The data were produced on an Illumina HiSeq 4000. High-throughput sequencing was used to profile the CDR3 region of the TCR beta-chain in every patient. Per the source publication's procedure: Drawing on CDR3 differences between clinicopathological groups, the researchers built a classifier meant to tell apart patients with distant-metastatic papillary thyroid cancer. The Shannon index was used to assess repertoire diversity, and the Morisita-Horn index was used to assess tumor-blood repertoire similarity. TCRdb reanalyzed the raw reads on its own, using fastp at Q25 for trimming and MiXCR for clone calling, and kept in-frame beta chains. The V and J calls come from TCRdb's annotation, not from the publication. Across this sample there are fewer than 35,000 clones, with 20% to 25% seen only once. The ten most abundant clones make up 2.4% of the sample.

The receptor was isolated from a female donor with papillary thyroid cancer or a benign thyroid nodule (not recorded which). Some clones in this sample may be carry-over from other donors' samples. The receptor chain draws on TRBV9 and TRBJ2-5; the D element could tentatively be TRBD1 or TRBD2, as 5 bases agree for each. Sequenced: blood. The bases read TGTGCCAGCAGCTATGGGGGGACCCAGTACTTC. It specifies CASSYGGTQYF.